The 5 T cell receptor beta chains below come from one sample, sequenced in a study of control samples from healthy donors and cancer patients. Sequencing was performed with immunoSEQ multiplex PCR; in TCRdb, only in-frame clones are kept and a portion is missing. The table shows 65,000 to 100,000 clones, with more than 70% occurring only once. Sequencing was performed on blood. All receptors derive from a man aged 45 to 65 in good health.

CDR3 sequence: CATSEGTGNRGYTF. In nucleotides, the CDR3 is TGTGCCACCAGTGAGGGGACAGGGAACAGGGGCTACACCTTC. V is TRBV24-1 and J is TRBJ1-2; 9 bases map to TRBD1. J gave up 8 bases and V 4 bases, and 7 bases lay outside the gene matches. Per the germline V gene, CDR1 is KGHDR and CDR2 is SFDVKD. CDR3 size: 14 residues.

The V and J genes are TRBV5-1 and TRBJ1-1; D ambiguous. The CDR3 is 15 residues long. Deletions cut 0 bases from V and 4 bases from J, with 13 bases between. Germline V gene sequence: CDR1 SGHRS, CDR2 YFSETQ. The CDR3 here is CASSLVYGRATEAFF. The CDR3 DNA reads TGCGCCAGCAGCTTGGTTTACGGACGAGCCACTGAAGCTTTCTTT.

In DNA form, the CDR3 reads TGTGCCACCAGTGACCCAGGCGGGGGACCGAACACCGGGGAGCTGTTTTTT. Its protein product is CATSDPGGGPNTGELFF. The chain joins TRBV24-1 to TRBJ2-2; the match to TRBD2 covers 7 bases. Per the germline V gene, CDR1 is KGHDR and CDR2 is SFDVKD. The V and J ends lost 4 bases and 0 bases, in that order; junction bases with no gene match: 7. The CDR3 is 17 amino acids.

The chain links TRBV6-5 to TRBJ2-1, with TRBD2 matching over 11 bases. This CDR3 is 15 amino acids long. Germline V gene data show CDR1 as MNHEY and CDR2 as SVGAGI. J lost 1 base, V lost 6 bases, and 2 bases had no gene match. The CDR3 reads CASRVAGGSYNEQFF. DNA of the CDR3: TGTGCCAGCAGGGTAGCGGGGGGGTCCTACAATGAGCAGTTCTTC.

In nucleotides, the CDR3 is TGTGCCAGCAGCTTAGGAAACACAGATACGCAGTATTTT. Its protein is CASSLGNTDTQYF. This chain uses TRBV11-2 with TRBJ2-3; the D is unclear. CDR3 length equals 13 residues. Trimming pared 1 base from V and 2 bases from J, leaving 4 bases between. Germline V CDR1 and CDR2: SGHAT, FQNNGV.